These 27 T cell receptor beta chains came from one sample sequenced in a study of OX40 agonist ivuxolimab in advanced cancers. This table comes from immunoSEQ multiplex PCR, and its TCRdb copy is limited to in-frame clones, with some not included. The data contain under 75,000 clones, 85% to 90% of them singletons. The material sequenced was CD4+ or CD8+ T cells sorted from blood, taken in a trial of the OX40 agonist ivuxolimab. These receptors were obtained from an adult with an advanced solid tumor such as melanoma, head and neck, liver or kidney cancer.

The CDR3 sequence: CASIRVMSGRAGYDGQFF. The CDR3 nucleotides read TGCGCCAGCATCCGAGTGATGAGCGGGAGGGCCGGCTATGACGGGCAGTTCTTC. The gene calls are TRBV4-1 and TRBJ2-1; 10 bases map to TRBD2. Trimming at V came to 7 bases and at J to 12 bases, leaving 24 bases not matched to a gene. The length of the CDR3 is 18 residues. Germline CDR1 reads MGHRA; CDR2 reads YSYEKL.

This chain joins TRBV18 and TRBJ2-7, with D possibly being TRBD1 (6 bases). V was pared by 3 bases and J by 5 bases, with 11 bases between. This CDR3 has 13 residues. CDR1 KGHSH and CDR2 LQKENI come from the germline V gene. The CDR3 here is CASSPGTSDEQYF. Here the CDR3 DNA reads TGTGCCAGCTCACCCGGGACATCGGACGAGCAGTACTTC.

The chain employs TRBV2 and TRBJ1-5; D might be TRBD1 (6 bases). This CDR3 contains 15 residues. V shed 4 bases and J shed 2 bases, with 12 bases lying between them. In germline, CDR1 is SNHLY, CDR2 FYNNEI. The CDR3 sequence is CASSAGAMGNQPQHF. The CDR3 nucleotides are TGTGCCAGCAGTGCAGGGGCGATGGGCAATCAGCCCCAGCATTTT.

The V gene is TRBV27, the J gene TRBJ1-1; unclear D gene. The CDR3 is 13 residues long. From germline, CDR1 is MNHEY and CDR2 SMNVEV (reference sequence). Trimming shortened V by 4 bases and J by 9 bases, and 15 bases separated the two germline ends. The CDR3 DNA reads TGTGCCAGCAGTTCGTTCGTTACAGATCAAGCTTTCTTT. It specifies CASSSFVTDQAFF.

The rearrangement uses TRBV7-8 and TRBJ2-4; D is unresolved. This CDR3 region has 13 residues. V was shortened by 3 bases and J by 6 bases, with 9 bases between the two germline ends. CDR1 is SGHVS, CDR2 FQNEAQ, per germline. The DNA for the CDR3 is TGTGCCAGCAGCTTCAGCAGAGGAAACATTCAGTACTTC. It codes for CASSFSRGNIQYF.

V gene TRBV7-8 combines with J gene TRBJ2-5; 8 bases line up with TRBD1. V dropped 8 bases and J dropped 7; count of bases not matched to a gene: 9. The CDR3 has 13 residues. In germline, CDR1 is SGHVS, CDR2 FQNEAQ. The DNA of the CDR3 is TGTGCCAGCCAGGGGGCCCACTTCGGGACCCAGTACTTC. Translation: CASQGAHFGTQYF.

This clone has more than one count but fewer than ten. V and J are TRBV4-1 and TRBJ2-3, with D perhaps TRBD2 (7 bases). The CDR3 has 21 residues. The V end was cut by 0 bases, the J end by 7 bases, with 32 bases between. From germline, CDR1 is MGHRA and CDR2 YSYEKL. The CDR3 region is CASSQDFRGRAVGPLSYTQYF. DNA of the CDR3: TGCGCCAGCAGCCAAGATTTTAGGGGGAGGGCCGTGGGCCCCCTTAGCTATACGCAGTATTTT.

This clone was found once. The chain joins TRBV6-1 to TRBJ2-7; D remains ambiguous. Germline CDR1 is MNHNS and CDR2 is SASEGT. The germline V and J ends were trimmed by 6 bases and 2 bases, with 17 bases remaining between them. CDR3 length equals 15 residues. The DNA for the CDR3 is TGTGCCAGCAGCGTCCCTAGGACGTGCCCCTACGAGCAGTACTTC. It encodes CASSVPRTCPYEQYF.

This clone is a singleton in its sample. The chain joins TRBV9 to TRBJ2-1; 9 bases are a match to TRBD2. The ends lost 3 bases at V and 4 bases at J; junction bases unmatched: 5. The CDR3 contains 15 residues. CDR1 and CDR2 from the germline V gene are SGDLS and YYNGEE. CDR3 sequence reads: CASSARLAAYNEQFF. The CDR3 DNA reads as TGTGCCAGCAGCGCCCGACTAGCGGCATACAATGAGCAGTTCTTC.

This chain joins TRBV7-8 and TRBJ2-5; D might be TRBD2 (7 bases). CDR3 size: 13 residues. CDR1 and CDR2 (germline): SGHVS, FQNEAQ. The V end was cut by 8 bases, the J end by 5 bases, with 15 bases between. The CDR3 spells CASGLQGGETQYF. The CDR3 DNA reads TGTGCCAGCGGGTTACAGGGAGGGGAGACCCAGTACTTC.

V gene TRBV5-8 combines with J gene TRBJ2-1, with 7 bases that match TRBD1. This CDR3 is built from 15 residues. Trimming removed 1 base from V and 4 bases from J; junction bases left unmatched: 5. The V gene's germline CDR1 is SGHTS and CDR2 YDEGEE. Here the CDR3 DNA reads TGTGCCAGCAGCTTGAGGGCAGGGGGATACAATGAGCAGTTCTTC. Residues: CASSLRAGGYNEQFF.

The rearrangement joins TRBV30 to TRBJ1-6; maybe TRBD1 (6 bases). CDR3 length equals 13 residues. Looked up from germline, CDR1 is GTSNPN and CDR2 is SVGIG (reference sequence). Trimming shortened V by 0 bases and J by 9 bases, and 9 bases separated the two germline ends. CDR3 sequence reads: CAWSVSRGSPLHF. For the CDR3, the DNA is TGTGCCTGGAGTGTCAGCAGGGGTTCACCCCTCCACTTT.

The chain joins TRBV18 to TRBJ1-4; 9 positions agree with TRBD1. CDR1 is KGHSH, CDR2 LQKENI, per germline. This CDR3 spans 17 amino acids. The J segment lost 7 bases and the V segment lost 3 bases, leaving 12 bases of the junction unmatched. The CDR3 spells CASSPVPGQGLGEKLFF. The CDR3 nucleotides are TGTGCCAGCTCACCCGTCCCGGGACAGGGATTGGGTGAAAAACTGTTTTTT.

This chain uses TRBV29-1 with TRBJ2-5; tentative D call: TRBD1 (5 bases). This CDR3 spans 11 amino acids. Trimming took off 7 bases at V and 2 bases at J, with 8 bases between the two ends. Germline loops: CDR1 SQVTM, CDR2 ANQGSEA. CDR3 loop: CSGTLQETQYF. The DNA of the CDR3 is TGCAGCGGGACACTACAAGAGACCCAGTACTTC.

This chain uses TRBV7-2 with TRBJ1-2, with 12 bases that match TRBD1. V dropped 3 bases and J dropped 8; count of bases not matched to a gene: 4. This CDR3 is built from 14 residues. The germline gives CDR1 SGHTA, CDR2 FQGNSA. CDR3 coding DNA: TGTGCCAGCAGCTTGGGACAGGGGGCTCGAGGCTACACCTTC. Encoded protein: CASSLGQGARGYTF.

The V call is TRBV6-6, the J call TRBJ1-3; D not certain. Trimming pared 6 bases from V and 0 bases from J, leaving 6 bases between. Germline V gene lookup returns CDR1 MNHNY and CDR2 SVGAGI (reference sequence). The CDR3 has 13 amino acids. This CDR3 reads CASSSPSGNTIYF. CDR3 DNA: TGTGCCAGCAGCTCCCCCTCTGGAAACACCATATATTTT.

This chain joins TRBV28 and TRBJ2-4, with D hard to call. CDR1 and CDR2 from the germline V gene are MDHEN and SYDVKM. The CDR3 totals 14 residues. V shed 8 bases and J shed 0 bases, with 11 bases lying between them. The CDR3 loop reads CASCAPLAKNIQYF. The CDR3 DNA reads TGTGCCAGCTGCGCGCCCCTAGCCAAAAACATTCAGTACTTC. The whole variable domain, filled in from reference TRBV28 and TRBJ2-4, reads DVKVTQSSRYLVKRTGEKVFLECVQDMDHENMFWYRQDPGLGLRLIYFSYDVKMKEKGDIPEGYSVSREKKERFSLILESASTNQTSMYLCASCAPLAKNIQYFGAGTRLSVL.

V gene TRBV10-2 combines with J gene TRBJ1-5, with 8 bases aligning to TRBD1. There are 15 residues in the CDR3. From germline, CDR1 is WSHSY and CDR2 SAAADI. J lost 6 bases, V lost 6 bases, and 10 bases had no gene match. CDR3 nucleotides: TGCGCCAGCAGCCCTGTCAGGGGGCGAGGTCAGCCCCAGCATTTT. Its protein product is CASSPVRGRGQPQHF.

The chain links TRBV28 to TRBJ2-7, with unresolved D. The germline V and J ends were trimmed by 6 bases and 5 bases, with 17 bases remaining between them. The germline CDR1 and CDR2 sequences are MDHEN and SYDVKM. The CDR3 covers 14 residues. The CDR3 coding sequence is TGTGCCAGCAGCCGTCCGGCTCTCTTCCACGAGCAGTACTTC. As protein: CASSRPALFHEQYF.

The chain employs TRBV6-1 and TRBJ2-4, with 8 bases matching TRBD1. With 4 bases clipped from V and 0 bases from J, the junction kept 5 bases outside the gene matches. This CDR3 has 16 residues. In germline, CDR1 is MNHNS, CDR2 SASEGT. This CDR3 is CASSAGQAIAKNIQYF. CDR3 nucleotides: TGTGCCAGCAGTGCGGGACAGGCCATAGCCAAAAACATTCAGTACTTC.

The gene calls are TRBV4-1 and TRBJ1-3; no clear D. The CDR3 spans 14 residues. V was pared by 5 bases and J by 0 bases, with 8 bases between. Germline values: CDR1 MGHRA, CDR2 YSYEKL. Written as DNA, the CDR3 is TGCGCCAGCAGCACCCTTACCTCTGGAAACACCATATATTTT. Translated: CASSTLTSGNTIYF.

CDR3 nucleotide sequence: TGTGCCAGCTCACCTGGAACCGGGACACTCGGAAACACCATATATTTT. Amino acid sequence: CASSPGTGTLGNTIYF. This sequence joins TRBV18 and TRBJ1-3; D possibly corresponds to TRBD1 (6 bases). V dropped 3 bases and J dropped 4 bases, with 16 bases sitting between them. The CDR3 covers 16 residues. Germline lookup yields CDR1 KGHSH and CDR2 LQKENI.

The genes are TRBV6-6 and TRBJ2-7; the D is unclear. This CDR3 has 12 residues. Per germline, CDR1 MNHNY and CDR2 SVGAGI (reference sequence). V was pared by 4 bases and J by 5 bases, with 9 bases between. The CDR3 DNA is TGTGCCAGCAGTTTTCGTTCCGACGAGCAGTACTTC. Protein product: CASSFRSDEQYF.

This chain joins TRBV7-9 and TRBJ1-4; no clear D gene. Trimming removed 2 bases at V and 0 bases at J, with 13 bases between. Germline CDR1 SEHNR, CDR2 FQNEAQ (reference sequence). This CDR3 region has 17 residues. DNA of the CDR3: TGTGCCAGCAGCTTAACGGGCGGCTTTGCAACTAATGAAAAACTGTTTTTT. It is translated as CASSLTGGFATNEKLFF.

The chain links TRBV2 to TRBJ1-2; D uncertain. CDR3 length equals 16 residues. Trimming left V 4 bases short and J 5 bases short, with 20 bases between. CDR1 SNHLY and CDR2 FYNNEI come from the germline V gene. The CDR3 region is CASSVNSGGQLYGYTF. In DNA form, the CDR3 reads TGTGCCAGCAGTGTGAACAGCGGTGGGCAGCTTTATGGCTACACCTTC. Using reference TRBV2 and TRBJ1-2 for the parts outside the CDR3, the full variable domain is EPEVTQTPSHQVTQMGQEVILRCVPISNHLYFYWYRQILGQKVEFLVSFYNNEISEKSEIFDDQFSVERPDGSNFTLKIRSTKLEDSAMYFCASSVNSGGQLYGYTFGSGTRLTVV.

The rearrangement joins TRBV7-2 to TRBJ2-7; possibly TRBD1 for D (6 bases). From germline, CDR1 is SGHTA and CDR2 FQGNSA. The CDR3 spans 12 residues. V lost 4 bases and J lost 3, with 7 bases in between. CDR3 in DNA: TGTGCCAGCAGCTCACAGGGCTACGAGCAGTACTTC. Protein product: CASSSQGYEQYF.

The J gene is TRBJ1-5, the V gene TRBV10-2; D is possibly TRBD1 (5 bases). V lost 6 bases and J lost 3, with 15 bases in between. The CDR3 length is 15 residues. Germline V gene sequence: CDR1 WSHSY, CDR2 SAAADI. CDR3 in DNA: TGCGCCAGCAGGACGGGACGTTTCCTCAATCAGCCCCAGCATTTT. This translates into CASRTGRFLNQPQHF.